One and the same sample provided the 15 T cell receptor beta chains below, sequenced in a study of Ad26.COV2.S vaccination and SARS-CoV-2 variants. The treatment denotes: 15 to 20 received Ad26.COV2.S at low or high dose, single or two shots; about 5 received placebo; per-sample allocation not given. Sampling took place 63 days after the first vaccine or placebo injection. Assay used: immunoSEQ multiplex PCR; TCRdb lists only in-frame clones, some missing. The table includes approximately 240,000 clones, over 75% detected once. The sequencing here drew on peripheral blood, taken in a trial of Ad26.COV2.S vaccine versus placebo. The receptor set was obtained from a person between 18 and 60 years old who received the Ad26.COV2.S COVID-19 vaccine or a placebo.

The V and J genes are TRBV28 and TRBJ2-7, with TRBD2 matching over 7 bases. J was trimmed by 5 bases and V by 6 bases; bases with no gene match: 10. The CDR3 has 14 residues. Germline V lookup: CDR1 MDHEN, CDR2 SYDVKM. CDR3 region: CASRAQGRGHEQYF. CDR3 coding DNA: TGTGCCAGCAGGGCTCAAGGGAGGGGCCACGAGCAGTACTTC.

The chain carries TRBV6-5 and TRBJ2-1, with 8 nucleotides matching TRBD2. The trim removed 7 bases at V and 4 bases at J, leaving 6 bases unmatched. CDR3 length equals 14 residues. Germline loops: CDR1 MNHEY, CDR2 SVGAGI. The CDR3 spells CASTKGLGYNEQFF. CDR3 bases: TGTGCCAGCACTAAGGGACTAGGTTACAATGAGCAGTTCTTC.

In its sample, this clone was seen a few times. The V call is TRBV5-6, the J call TRBJ1-2; D is ambiguous. From germline, CDR1 is SGHDT and CDR2 YYEEEE. The CDR3 length is 15 residues. Trimming shortened V by 0 bases and J by 3 bases, and 12 bases separated the two germline ends. CDR3 DNA sequence: TGTGCCAGCAGCTTGGAGACCTACCAAGACTATGGCTACACCTTC. This encodes CASSLETYQDYGYTF.

This chain joins TRBV5-6 and TRBJ2-3, with D tentatively TRBD2 (6 bases). V lost 3 bases, J lost 2 bases, and 16 bases lay in between. This CDR3 is built from 16 residues. Germline V gene sequence: CDR1 SGHDT, CDR2 YYEEEE. This chain's CDR3 is CASSSRSGPNTDTQYF. In DNA, the CDR3 is TGTGCCAGCAGCTCCCGGAGCGGGCCCAACACAGATACGCAGTATTTT.

The J gene is TRBJ1-6, the V gene TRBV19, with 7 bases fitting TRBD1. The V gene end was trimmed by 6 bases and the J gene end by 5 bases; junction bases not matched to a gene: 4. The CDR3 consists of 14 residues. In germline, CDR1 is LNHDA, CDR2 SQIVND (reference sequence). CDR3 region: CASRSRGDNSPLHF. CDR3 bases: TGTGCCAGTAGGAGCAGGGGGGATAATTCACCCCTCCACTTT.

V gene TRBV7-8 combines with J gene TRBJ2-7, with 8 bases that match TRBD1. Trimming at V came to 0 bases and at J to 1 base, leaving 11 bases not matched to a gene. This CDR3 has 18 residues. Germline V lookup: CDR1 SGHVS, CDR2 FQNEAQ. The DNA of the CDR3 is TGTGCCAGCAGCTTAGCGAAAGGTGGACAGGGAGCTTCCTACGAGCAGTACTTC. It specifies CASSLAKGGQGASYEQYF. Together with reference TRBV7-8 and TRBJ2-7, the CDR3 gives the full variable domain: GAGVSQSPRYKVAKRGQDVALRCDPISGHVSLFWYQQALGQGPEFLTYFQNEAQLDKSGLPSDRFFAERPEGSVSTLKIQRTQQEDSAVYLCASSLAKGGQGASYEQYFGPGTRLTVT.

This sequence joins TRBV9 and TRBJ2-7; tentative D call: TRBD1 (6 bases). Germline-derived CDR1 and CDR2 are SGDLS and YYNGEE. Deletions cut 3 bases from V and 0 bases from J, with 13 bases between. The CDR3 covers 15 residues. In nucleotides, the CDR3 is TGTGCCAGCAGCGCGGGGACAAGAAGCTCCTACGAGCAGTACTTC. Translating it yields CASSAGTRSSYEQYF.

V gene TRBV19 combines with J gene TRBJ2-2; D is ambiguous. CDR1 is LNHDA, CDR2 SQIVND, per germline (reference sequence). The V gene lost 3 bases and the J gene lost 0 bases, with 5 bases spanning the gap. The CDR3 is 14 amino acids. DNA of the CDR3: TGTGCCAGTAGTATGGCCCCGAACACCGGGGAGCTGTTTTTT. Translating it yields CASSMAPNTGELFF.

The V gene is TRBV5-5, the J gene TRBJ1-2, with D hard to call. The CDR3 runs to 14 residues. The V gene lost 5 bases and the J gene lost 4 bases, with 15 bases spanning the gap. Germline assignment: CDR1 SGHKS and CDR2 YYEKEE (reference sequence). The CDR3 loop is CASRRGHGVYGYTF. In nucleotides, the CDR3 is TGTGCCAGCAGAAGAGGGCACGGGGTCTATGGCTACACCTTC.

This chain joins TRBV12-5 and TRBJ2-1; D call uncertain. V shed 4 bases and J shed 0 bases, with 10 bases lying between them. The CDR3 is 15 amino acids. The germline CDR1 and CDR2 sequences are LGHNT and FRNRAP. This CDR3 is CASGSPGSSYNEQFF. As DNA, the CDR3 is TGTGCTAGTGGTTCACCCGGAAGCTCCTACAATGAGCAGTTCTTC.

The chain has TRBV19 and TRBJ2-3; D possibly corresponds to TRBD2 (7 bases). The germline CDR1 and CDR2 sequences are LNHDA and SQIVND (reference sequence). Trimming pared 3 bases from V and 5 bases from J, leaving 18 bases between. The CDR3 is made up of 16 amino acids. The DNA for the CDR3 is TGTGCCAGTAGTATCCTCCCCGGCGGGGGCGGAGATACGCAGTATTTT. Its protein is CASSILPGGGGDTQYF. The full variable domain, rest sourced from reference TRBV19 and TRBJ2-3, is DGGITQSPKYLFRKEGQNVTLSCEQNLNHDAMYWYRQDPGQGLRLIYYSQIVNDFQKGDIAEGYSVSREKKESFPLTVTSAQKNPTAFYLCASSILPGGGGDTQYFGPGTRLTVL.

This chain connects TRBV10-2 to TRBJ1-2; 7 bases line up with TRBD1. With 4 bases clipped from V and 6 bases from J, the junction kept 11 bases outside the gene matches. The CDR3 length is 15 residues. Per the germline V gene, CDR1 is WSHSY and CDR2 is SAAADI. CDR3 amino acids: CASSAIKAGGDGYTF. DNA for the CDR3: TGCGCCAGCAGTGCCATAAAGGCAGGGGGAGATGGCTACACCTTC.

This chain uses TRBV7-2 with TRBJ2-3, with no clear D. Trimming shortened V by 5 bases and J by 5 bases, and 17 bases separated the two germline ends. CDR3 length: 15 amino acids. CDR1 is SGHTA and CDR2 is FQGNSA in the germline V gene. The CDR3 DNA follows: TGTGCCAGCAGCCCAAGAACTGGGATTGGAGATACGCAGTATTTT. The encoded protein is CASSPRTGIGDTQYF.

The gene calls are TRBV4-3 and TRBJ1-1; D remains ambiguous. Between the trimmed V and J ends, which lost 0 bases and 10 bases, there was a span of 12 bases. CDR3 length: 13 amino acids. Germline loops: CDR1 LGHNA, CDR2 YSLEER. The CDR3 region is CASSQDLRDRAFF. The DNA for the CDR3 is TGCGCCAGCAGCCAAGATTTACGGGATAGAGCTTTCTTT.

This clone was picked up a small number of times. V and J are TRBV5-6 and TRBJ1-1; D ambiguous. V was shortened by 2 bases and J by 8 bases, with 7 bases between the two germline ends. CDR1 is SGHDT, CDR2 YYEEEE, per germline. CDR3 length: 11 residues. Written as DNA, the CDR3 is TGTGCCAGCAGCTTAACAACCGAAGCTTTCTTT. It translates to CASSLTTEAFF.